This T cell receptor beta chain was observed in a study of OX40 agonist ivuxolimab in advanced cancers. Clones were sequenced by immunoSEQ multiplex PCR, and TCRdb holds only the in-frame ones, with some missing. The profile shows over 60,000 clones, less than 90% of them singletons. This CDR3 comprises 14 residues. V gave up 5 bases and J gave up 2 bases, with 12 bases separating them. Per the germline V gene, CDR1 is MDHEN and CDR2 is SYDVKM. Sequenced here: CD4+ or CD8+ T cells sorted from blood, sampled in a trial of the OX40 agonist ivuxolimab. The chain links TRBV28 to TRBJ1-2, with no clear D. The TCR comes from an adult with an advanced solid tumor such as melanoma, head and neck, liver or kidney cancer. CDR3 sequence: CASSGRRRNYGYTF. CDR3 nucleotide sequence: TGTGCCAGCAGTGGGAGGCGGCGAAACTATGGCTACACCTTC.